This T cell receptor (beta chain) comes out of a study of CD8+ T cells in alopecia areata. The sample's treatment: oral pan-JAK inhibitor, 5-10 mg twice daily. The CDR3 consists of 14 residues. V shed 8 bases, J shed 4 bases, and the junction held 10 bases outside the gene matches. CDR1 MGHDK and CDR2 SYGVNS come from the germline V gene. As the sequencing template, cDNA was produced by extracting RNA and reverse transcribing it. The protocol was immunoSEQ multiplex PCR, while the TCRdb copy is restricted to in-frame clones and leaves out a portion. Among 200,000 to 250,000 clones listed, 55% to 70% were seen once.

V and J are TRBV25-1 and TRBJ1-2; TRBD1 matches 7 bases. The sample here was CD4+ T cells sorted from blood, taken at week 4, from a patient treated with tofacitinib. The clonotype was recovered from a human donor with alopecia areata. The CDR3 DNA is TGTGCCAGCTCTATTACTTCAGGGGGCTATGGCTACACCTTC. Amino acids: CASSITSGGYGYTF.